This TCR beta chain derives from a study of chemoradiotherapy in HPV16-positive cancers. Background on the study: Candidate HPV-specific clones and shared TCR motifs came from two HPV16-positive patients. General study points: Better recurrence-free survival went with HPV-responsive T-cell expansion in HPV16-positive patients.

Sequenced by immunoSEQ multiplex PCR; TCRdb stores in-frame clones only, minus some. There are about 5,000 clones in the sample; roughly nine tenths occur only once, and approximately 3.1% lies in the top ten. The CDR3 contains 15 residues. After removal of 1 base from V and 9 bases from J, the junction contained 7 bases not matched to a gene. Germline lookup yields CDR1 SGHTA and CDR2 FQGNSA. As regards this clone: Its target is unknown.

Repertoires were sampled repeatedly during chemoradiotherapy. This TCR came from a human donor with HPV-associated anogenital cancer. The sequences come from tumor tissue, collected from a patient who underwent chemoradiotherapy. The chain employs TRBV7-2 and TRBJ2-3; 10 bases line up with TRBD2. The CDR3 loop reads CASSLGSGGAGTQYF. For the CDR3, the DNA is TGTGCCAGCAGCTTAGGCAGCGGGGGGGCGGGAACGCAGTATTTT.